Each of the 13 T cell receptor beta chains below was sequenced from the same sample in a study of blood T cells in healthy people across ages. A sample-barcoded 5' primer and a J-beta primer mix were used in a second PCR of about 6 to 11 cycles. Each CDR3 protein gets one entry after TCRdb re-called the 5' RACE reads with MiXCR. The sample holds about 1 million distinct CDR3 sequences, more than 40% seen once. Sequencing was performed on blood. These receptors all stem from a woman aged 55-69 years in good health.

This sequence joins TRBV12-3 or TRBV12-4 and TRBJ1-6; TRBD1 agrees at 7 bases. The CDR3 extends over 18 amino acids. The J segment lost 0 bases and the V segment lost 6 bases, leaving 11 bases of the junction unmatched. The CDR3 sequence is CASRGLDRASSYNSPLHF. The CDR3 nucleotides read TGTGCCAGCAGAGGACTTGACAGGGCCAGCTCCTATAATTCACCCCTCCACTTT.

This chain connects TRBV20-1 to TRBJ2-2; TRBD2 aligns across 11 bases. CDR3 size: 19 residues. The V segment lost 0 bases and the J segment 1 base; nucleotides outside the gene matches: 10. CDR1 DFQATT and CDR2 SNEGSKA come from the germline V gene (reference sequence). Here the CDR3 DNA reads TGCAGTGCTAGAGAAGATAGCGGGAGGGCAGGGGAGAACACCGGGGAGCTGTTTTTT. Residues: CSAREDSGRAGENTGELFF.

The chain has TRBV20-1 and TRBJ2-3; TRBD2 agrees at 11 bases. Germline assignment: CDR1 DFQATT and CDR2 SNEGSKA (reference sequence). V was clipped by 0 bases and J by 3 bases; unmatched bases: 5. CDR3 length: 16 residues. The CDR3 loop is CSAREPSGRRTDTQYF. The CDR3 DNA reads as TGCAGTGCTAGAGAGCCTAGCGGGAGGAGGACAGATACGCAGTATTTT.

The chain links TRBV6-1 to TRBJ1-2; D not certain. Per germline, CDR1 MNHNS and CDR2 SASEGT. The CDR3 is 13 amino acids. V lost 4 bases, J lost 7 bases, and 13 bases lay in between. The CDR3 DNA reads TGTGCCAGCAGTGTCGGGGTGGTGGGTGGCTACACCTTC. Its protein is CASSVGVVGGYTF.

This chain links TRBV18 with TRBJ2-1; 9 bases match TRBD2. V lost 2 bases, J lost 3 bases, and 5 bases stayed unmatched. The CDR3 is made up of 16 amino acids. Germline V gives CDR1 KGHSH, CDR2 LQKENI. CDR3 sequence: CASSPYFSGSYNEQFF. The CDR3 DNA sequence: TGTGCCAGCTCACCATATTTTAGCGGGAGCTACAATGAGCAGTTCTTC.

This clonotype was seen only a few times. The genes are TRBV4-1 and TRBJ2-5; D gene ambiguous. This CDR3 comprises 15 residues. Germline V gene lookup returns CDR1 MGHRA and CDR2 YSYEKL. Trimming removed 3 bases from V and 5 bases from J, with 16 bases in between. This CDR3 reads CASSQGRRVMETQYF. CDR3 DNA sequence: TGCGCCAGCAGCCAGGGTCGCCGGGTTATGGAGACCCAGTACTTC.

This clonotype was seen only a few times. The J gene is TRBJ2-7, the V gene TRBV20-1; TRBD2 aligns across 8 bases. Looked up from germline, CDR1 is DFQATT and CDR2 is SNEGSKA (reference sequence). The CDR3 totals 15 residues. V shed 4 bases, J shed 7 bases, and the junction held 15 bases outside the gene matches. The CDR3 coding sequence is TGCAGTGCTACCCCTCGACAGGCAACGGGGGGGGAGCAGTACTTC. Protein product: CSATPRQATGGEQYF.

This chain uses TRBV28 with TRBJ2-3; D remains ambiguous. Germline V gene sequence: CDR1 MDHEN, CDR2 SYDVKM. This CDR3 spans 13 amino acids. V was shortened by 3 bases and J by 8 bases, with 12 bases between the two germline ends. CDR3 loop: CASSFEVKVTQYF. The CDR3 DNA reads as TGTGCCAGCAGTTTCGAGGTTAAAGTTACGCAGTATTTT.

This clonotype has more than one count but fewer than ten. The chain links TRBV29-1 to TRBJ2-1; tentative D call: TRBD1 (6 bases). CDR1 SQVTM and CDR2 ANQGSEA come from the germline V gene. The CDR3 totals 14 residues. Trimming shortened V by 6 bases and J by 5 bases, and 17 bases separated the two germline ends. CDR3 sequence (DNA): TGCAGCGTCGTCATACAGGGTGGGGACAATGAGCAGTTCTTC. As protein: CSVVIQGGDNEQFF.

V and J are TRBV5-1 and TRBJ2-2; 13 bases line up with TRBD2. The CDR3 extends over 19 amino acids. The V segment lost 4 bases and the J segment 3 bases; nucleotides outside the gene matches: 12. The V gene's germline CDR1 is SGHRS and CDR2 YFSETQ. The DNA of the CDR3 is TGCGCCAGCAGCCGTCAGGTTAGGACTAGCGGGAGTGACACCGGGGAGCTGTTTTTT. It codes for CASSRQVRTSGSDTGELFF.

The chain combines TRBV9 with TRBJ1-1; D remains unclear. The CDR3 runs 15 residues. The V gene's germline CDR1 is SGDLS and CDR2 YYNGEE. V gave up 0 bases and J gave up 0 bases, with 9 bases separating them. The CDR3 reads CASSVGASVNTEAFF. The CDR3 DNA sequence: TGTGCCAGCAGCGTAGGGGCCTCGGTGAACACTGAAGCTTTCTTT.

This clonotype was recorded once. The chain recombines TRBV7-9 with TRBJ2-3; weak D call: TRBD1 (6 bases). Trimming pared 5 bases from V and 2 bases from J, leaving 14 bases between. The length of the CDR3 is 15 residues. CDR1 SEHNR and CDR2 FQNEAQ come from the germline V gene (reference sequence). The DNA for the CDR3 is TGTGCCAGCAGCCCATTAGGGGGTTACACAGATACGCAGTATTTT. Translated: CASSPLGGYTDTQYF.

Here the CDR3 reads CASSSLLNTEAFF. The CDR3 region has the DNA TGTGCCAGCAGTTCTCTCTTGAACACTGAAGCTTTCTTT. This chain links TRBV27 with TRBJ1-1, with D unclear. Looked up from germline, CDR1 is MNHEY and CDR2 is SMNVEV (reference sequence). V shed 4 bases and J shed 0 bases, with 6 bases lying between them. This CDR3 contains 13 residues.